The clone carrying this TCR beta chain was picked up one time. The target antigen is unknown. These data belong to a study of neoadjuvant anti-PD-1 for oral cavity cancer. As for the study in general: Patients mostly received three to four biweekly nivolumab doses at 3 mg/kg before surgery. Around day 43, patients without progression received a fourth nivolumab dose before surgery.

Regarding the study as a whole: TCR analyses covered only a few patients per response group.

TCRdb keeps only in-frame clones here, not all; method: immunoSEQ multiplex PCR. The table includes 55,000 to 75,000 clones, approximately 79% detected once. Patients had newly diagnosed, untreated stage II-IVA oral cavity squamous cell carcinoma. The V gene's germline CDR1 is LGHNT and CDR2 FRNRAP. The CDR3 runs 17 residues. The V segment lost 6 bases and the J segment 7 bases; nucleotides outside the gene matches: 15. The chain combines TRBV12-5 with TRBJ2-2; 9 positions agree with TRBD2. The sample consisted of PBMCs, taken before nivolumab (anti-PD-1) treatment. This TCR derives from a person aged 35 to 85 with oral cavity squamous cell carcinoma. The CDR3: CASGSEMLAGRYGELFF. The CDR3 nucleotides read TGTGCTAGTGGCAGTGAAATGCTAGCGGGACGCTACGGGGAGCTGTTTTTT.